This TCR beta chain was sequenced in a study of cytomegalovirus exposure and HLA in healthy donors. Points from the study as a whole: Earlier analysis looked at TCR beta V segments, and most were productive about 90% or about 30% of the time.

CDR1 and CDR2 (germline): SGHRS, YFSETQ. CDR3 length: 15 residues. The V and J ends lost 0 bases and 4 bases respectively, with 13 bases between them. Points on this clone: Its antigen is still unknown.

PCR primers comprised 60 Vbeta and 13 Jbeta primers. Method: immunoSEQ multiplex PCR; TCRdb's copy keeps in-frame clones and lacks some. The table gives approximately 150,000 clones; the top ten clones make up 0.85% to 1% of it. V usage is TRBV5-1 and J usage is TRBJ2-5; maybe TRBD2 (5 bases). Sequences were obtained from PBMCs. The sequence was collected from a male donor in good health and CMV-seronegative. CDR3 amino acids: CASSLDGRGGETQYF. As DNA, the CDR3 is TGCGCCAGCAGCTTGGACGGGCGCGGAGGAGAGACCCAGTACTTC.